This T cell receptor beta chain derives from a study of response to subunit inactivated influenza vaccine. TCRdb used MiXCR to reprocess the RT-PCR reads, holding one entry per CDR3 protein. Here the sample spans roughly 780,000 distinct CDR3 sequences, under 20% being singletons. Study-wide results and limits: The study's authors posited that every seasonal influenza vaccination enlists few new T cells.

This clonotype has only a few counts. The antigen remains undetermined. Germline V lookup: CDR1 SQVTM, CDR2 ANQGSEA. With 6 bases clipped from V and 4 bases from J, the junction kept 7 bases outside the gene matches. The CDR3 has 14 amino acids. This chain links TRBV29-1 with TRBJ2-1; 9 bases align to TRBD2. Source: PBMCs from blood, taken around 5 days after vaccination. This TCR was recovered from a man aged 50 to 60 who received an inactivated influenza vaccine. The CDR3 nucleotides are TGCAGCGTGGGGACTAGCAGAACTTACAATGAGCAGTTCTTC. Translated: CSVGTSRTYNEQFF.